This T cell receptor (beta chain) was observed in a study of blood T cell repertoires in COVID-19. About the research overall: Some COVID-19 samples were acute and others convalescent; all came from the United States, Italy and Spain. T cells, B-cell-depleted T cells, or PBMCs provided the cDNA or gDNA that served as material.

In the original processing: Amplified reference gene primers provided the basis for estimating nucleated cell counts. Method: immunoSEQ multiplex PCR; TCRdb's copy keeps in-frame clones and lacks some. The D gene and trimming were derived from the DNA, and the V and J assignments and clone size from that table. The sample consists of some 68,000 clones, 85% to 90% of them appearing once. V dropped 1 base and J dropped 1 base, with 8 bases sitting between them. Germline V gene sequence: CDR1 KGHDR, CDR2 SFDVKD. The CDR3 totals 15 residues. The TCR comes from a man over 45 with acute or convalescent COVID-19. This chain joins TRBV24-1 and TRBJ2-3, with D possibly TRBD2 on 5 matching bases. What was sequenced was peripheral blood. In DNA, the CDR3 is TGTGCCACCAGTGATTTCGGGGATGGCACAGATACGCAGTATTTT. Translation gives CATSDFGDGTDTQYF.